The rows below give T cell receptor beta chains drawn from one sample of a study of blood T cell repertoires in COVID-19. TCRdb keeps only in-frame clones here, not all; method: immunoSEQ multiplex PCR. The table shows over 85,000 clones, with about 85% occurring only once. The sequenced sample was peripheral blood. Source of these receptors: a human donor in a cohort sampled during active COVID-19. Both conserved end residues are part of each CDR3. The order of the fields is D gene, CDR3 length, clone size, J gene, V gene, CDR3 protein, CDR3 DNA. The D gene is left open where the match is weak. Size is stated for part of the rows, as once, few or many counts, or as a class when the clone is expanded.

D gene: .; CDR3 length: 16; clone size: few; J gene: TRBJ1-5; V gene: TRBV5-5; CDR3 protein: CASSPLAGNSNQPQHF; CDR3 DNA: TGTGCCAGCAGCCCATTGGCAGGGAATAGCAATCAGCCCCAGCATTTT
D gene: .; CDR3 length: 14; clone size: .; J gene: TRBJ2-3; V gene: TRBV11-3; CDR3 protein: CASSLTPSTDTQYF; CDR3 DNA: TGTGCCAGCAGCCTTACTCCATCCACAGATACGCAGTATTTT
D gene: .; CDR3 length: 13; clone size: .; J gene: TRBJ1-1; V gene: TRBV25-1; CDR3 protein: CASSPQGGREAFF; CDR3 DNA: TGTGCCAGCAGTCCGCAGGGAGGTCGGGAAGCTTTCTTT
D gene: .; CDR3 length: 13; clone size: .; J gene: TRBJ1-1; V gene: TRBV3-1/TRBV3-2; CDR3 protein: CASSSKPNTEAFF; CDR3 DNA: TGTGCCAGCAGCTCCAAGCCGAACACTGAAGCTTTCTTT
D gene: .; CDR3 length: 16; clone size: .; J gene: TRBJ1-1; V gene: TRBV9; CDR3 protein: CASSPSGEAGNTEAFF; CDR3 DNA: TGTGCCAGCAGCCCTAGCGGCGAGGCAGGGAACACTGAAGCTTTCTTT
D gene: TRBD2; CDR3 length: 14; clone size: .; J gene: TRBJ2-1; V gene: TRBV29-1; CDR3 protein: CSVDGSGHYNEQFF; CDR3 DNA: TGCAGCGTTGATGGTAGCGGGCATTACAATGAGCAGTTCTTC
D gene: TRBD1; CDR3 length: 12; clone size: .; J gene: TRBJ1-4; V gene: TRBV15; CDR3 protein: CATSTGTGGLFF; CDR3 DNA: TGTGCCACCAGCACAGGGACAGGGGGCCTGTTTTTT
D gene: .; CDR3 length: 10; clone size: .; J gene: TRBJ2-5; V gene: TRBV6-5; CDR3 protein: CASSRGTQYF; CDR3 DNA: TGTGCCAGCAGTCGGGGGACCCAGTACTTC
D gene: TRBD1; CDR3 length: 15; clone size: .; J gene: TRBJ2-3; V gene: TRBV5-1; CDR3 protein: CASSSAPTGGDTQYF; CDR3 DNA: TGCGCCAGCAGCTCGGCCCCTACAGGGGGAGATACGCAGTATTTT
D gene: TRBD2; CDR3 length: 14; clone size: .; J gene: TRBJ2-7; V gene: TRBV4-3; CDR3 protein: CASSQLAGGRPQYF; CDR3 DNA: TGCGCCAGCAGCCAACTAGCGGGGGGGCGTCCGCAGTACTTC
D gene: .; CDR3 length: 15; clone size: .; J gene: TRBJ2-1; V gene: TRBV6-5; CDR3 protein: CASSLARANYNEQFF; CDR3 DNA: TGTGCCAGCAGCCTGGCGCGGGCCAACTACAATGAGCAGTTCTTC
D gene: TRBD1; CDR3 length: 16; clone size: .; J gene: TRBJ1-6; V gene: TRBV7-6; CDR3 protein: CASSTRDRGRNSPLHF; CDR3 DNA: TGTGCCAGCAGCACTCGGGACAGGGGGCGCAATTCACCCCTCCACTTT
D gene: TRBD2; CDR3 length: 16; clone size: once; J gene: TRBJ2-3; V gene: TRBV5-1; CDR3 protein: CASSPTSGGPANTQYF; CDR3 DNA: TGCGCCAGCAGCCCGACTAGCGGGGGGCCGGCGAATACGCAGTATTTT